The rows below give T cell receptor beta chains drawn from one sample of a study of T cell clonotyping in hematopoietic cell transplantation. Repertoires were generated with immunoSEQ multiplex PCR, while TCRdb's copy carries only in-frame clones and drops some. Seen here are tens of thousands of clones, approximately 95% observed once, and the top ten hold under 2%. Sample: peripheral blood mononuclear cells, taken before stem cell transplant. The receptors shown here come from a woman aged 45-59 years with acute myeloid leukemia. Some clones in this sample may be carry-over from other donors' samples. Each CDR3 is given with its conserved first and last residue. Fields, in order: clone size, D gene, V gene, J gene, CDR3 protein, CDR3 DNA. A D gene is named only where the DNA matches it firmly. Clone size is shown for a subset of rows, as once, few, many or a class of expanded clone.

clone_size: .; d_call: TRBD1; v_call: TRBV7-8; j_call: TRBJ1-4; cdr3_aa: CASSLMGTGYEKLFF; cdr3_nt: TGTGCCAGCAGCTTAATGGGGACAGGGTACGAAAAACTGTTTTTT
clone_size: once; d_call: TRBD1; v_call: TRBV7-8; j_call: TRBJ1-4; cdr3_aa: CASSFDGTATEKLFF; cdr3_nt: TGTGCCAGCAGCTTTGACGGGACAGCAACTGAAAAACTGTTTTTT
clone_size: .; d_call: .; v_call: TRBV27; j_call: TRBJ1-4; cdr3_aa: CASSLIRGGEKLFF; cdr3_nt: TGTGCCAGCAGTTTAATAAGGGGGGGTGAAAAACTGTTTTTT
clone_size: .; d_call: .; v_call: TRBV7-2; j_call: TRBJ1-4; cdr3_aa: CASSDRVTTNEKLFF; cdr3_nt: TGTGCCAGCAGCGATAGGGTAACGACTAATGAAAAACTGTTTTTT
clone_size: .; d_call: .; v_call: TRBV28; j_call: TRBJ1-5; cdr3_aa: CASSIARQINQPQHF; cdr3_nt: TGTGCCAGCAGTATAGCGAGACAGATAAATCAGCCCCAGCATTTT
clone_size: .; d_call: TRBD1; v_call: TRBV2; j_call: TRBJ2-3; cdr3_aa: CASSAGTASTDTQYF; cdr3_nt: TGTGCCAGCAGCGCCGGGACAGCTAGCACAGATACGCAGTATTTT
clone_size: .; d_call: .; v_call: TRBV28; j_call: TRBJ1-5; cdr3_aa: CASSLYGSFQPQHF; cdr3_nt: TGTGCCAGCAGTTTATACGGGAGTTTTCAGCCCCAGCATTTT
clone_size: .; d_call: TRBD1; v_call: TRBV2; j_call: TRBJ1-4; cdr3_aa: CASRPGQGFEKLFF; cdr3_nt: TGTGCCTCCAGACCGGGACAGGGGTTTGAAAAACTGTTTTTT
clone_size: .; d_call: .; v_call: TRBV28; j_call: TRBJ1-3; cdr3_aa: CASSPGVAGNTIYF; cdr3_nt: TGTGCCAGCAGTCCCGGAGTAGCTGGAAACACCATATATTTT
clone_size: .; d_call: .; v_call: TRBV7-2; j_call: TRBJ1-2; cdr3_aa: CASSRTLEEGYTF; cdr3_nt: TGTGCCAGCAGCCGAACGCTGGAGGAAGGCTACACCTTC
clone_size: few; d_call: TRBD1; v_call: TRBV5-6; j_call: TRBJ1-1; cdr3_aa: CASSFKGQGDGRVTEAFF; cdr3_nt: TGTGCCAGCAGCTTTAAGGGACAGGGGGACGGTCGGGTCACTGAAGCTTTCTTT
clone_size: .; d_call: .; v_call: TRBV5-1; j_call: TRBJ1-2; cdr3_aa: CASSLETAGHGYTF; cdr3_nt: TGCGCCAGCAGCTTGGAGACGGCAGGCCATGGCTACACCTTC
clone_size: .; d_call: .; v_call: TRBV27; j_call: TRBJ2-3; cdr3_aa: CASSFPVGTQYF; cdr3_nt: TGTGCCAGCAGTTTCCCTGTAGGGACGCAGTATTTT
clone_size: .; d_call: .; v_call: TRBV28; j_call: TRBJ1-5; cdr3_aa: CASSSWDQPQHF; cdr3_nt: TGTGCCAGCAGTTCATGGGACCAGCCCCAGCATTTT
clone_size: .; d_call: TRBD2; v_call: TRBV5-6; j_call: TRBJ2-3; cdr3_aa: CASSLVIERGDTQYF; cdr3_nt: TGTGCCAGCAGCTTGGTGATCGAGCGGGGAGATACGCAGTATTTT
clone_size: .; d_call: TRBD2; v_call: TRBV30; j_call: TRBJ2-3; cdr3_aa: CAWTTGSGGTDTQYF; cdr3_nt: TGTGCCTGGACCACGGGTAGCGGGGGCACAGATACGCAGTATTTT
clone_size: .; d_call: .; v_call: TRBV6-5; j_call: TRBJ2-7; cdr3_aa: CASSLGGQAGEQYF; cdr3_nt: TGTGCCAGCAGCCTCGGCGGTCAGGCGGGGGAGCAGTACTTC
clone_size: .; d_call: TRBD1; v_call: TRBV6-6; j_call: TRBJ2-7; cdr3_aa: CASSSRQGPTYEQYF; cdr3_nt: TGTGCCAGCAGTTCCCGACAGGGGCCAACCTACGAGCAGTACTTC
clone_size: .; d_call: .; v_call: TRBV5-5; j_call: TRBJ2-3; cdr3_aa: CASSSDGSSTDTQYF; cdr3_nt: TGTGCCAGCAGTTCCGATGGGTCTAGCACAGATACGCAGTATTTT
clone_size: .; d_call: TRBD2; v_call: TRBV9; j_call: TRBJ2-5; cdr3_aa: CASSGSGSPQETQYF; cdr3_nt: TGTGCCAGCAGCGGTAGCGGGAGCCCCCAAGAGACCCAGTACTTC
clone_size: .; d_call: TRBD2; v_call: TRBV2; j_call: TRBJ2-7; cdr3_aa: CASSEALPASGTYEQYF; cdr3_nt: TGTGCCAGCAGTGAAGCGCTTCCGGCTAGCGGCACCTACGAGCAGTACTTC
clone_size: .; d_call: TRBD1; v_call: TRBV2; j_call: TRBJ1-5; cdr3_aa: CASMTGGDQPQHF; cdr3_nt: TGTGCCAGCATGACAGGGGGCGATCAGCCCCAGCATTTT
clone_size: .; d_call: TRBD2; v_call: TRBV28; j_call: TRBJ2-2; cdr3_aa: CATPAGATGELFF; cdr3_nt: TGTGCCACCCCCGCGGGAGCCACCGGGGAGCTGTTTTTT
clone_size: .; d_call: .; v_call: TRBV14; j_call: TRBJ2-1; cdr3_aa: CASSQAGLYNEQFF; cdr3_nt: TGTGCCAGCAGCCAAGCGGGGCTCTACAATGAGCAGTTCTTC
clone_size: .; d_call: TRBD1; v_call: TRBV5-8; j_call: TRBJ2-2; cdr3_aa: CASGTGGADTGELFF; cdr3_nt: TGTGCCAGCGGGACAGGGGGCGCGGACACCGGGGAGCTGTTTTTT
clone_size: .; d_call: .; v_call: TRBV6-4; j_call: TRBJ1-5; cdr3_aa: CASSAEGNQPQHF; cdr3_nt: TGTGCCAGCAGTGCGGAAGGGAATCAGCCCCAGCATTTT
clone_size: .; d_call: .; v_call: TRBV29-1; j_call: TRBJ2-3; cdr3_aa: CSVEEDRTSTDTQYF; cdr3_nt: TGCAGCGTTGAAGAAGATCGAACTAGCACAGATACGCAGTATTTT
clone_size: .; d_call: .; v_call: TRBV28; j_call: TRBJ2-5; cdr3_aa: CASSLSDRFETQYF; cdr3_nt: TGTGCCAGCAGTTTATCTGACAGGTTCGAGACCCAGTACTTC
clone_size: .; d_call: .; v_call: TRBV6-5; j_call: TRBJ2-7; cdr3_aa: CASSRKDEQYF; cdr3_nt: TGTGCCAGCAGCCGGAAGGACGAGCAGTACTTC
clone_size: once; d_call: .; v_call: TRBV30; j_call: TRBJ1-1; cdr3_aa: CAWDPAGNTEAFF; cdr3_nt: TGTGCCTGGGATCCCGCAGGGAATACTGAAGCTTTCTTT
clone_size: .; d_call: .; v_call: TRBV5-1; j_call: TRBJ1-1; cdr3_aa: CASSLAQRSTEAFF; cdr3_nt: TGCGCCAGCAGCTTGGCACAGAGAAGCACTGAAGCTTTCTTT
clone_size: .; d_call: TRBD1; v_call: TRBV28; j_call: TRBJ2-2; cdr3_aa: CATIPPGGGTGELFF; cdr3_nt: TGTGCCACCATCCCCCCAGGGGGTGGCACCGGGGAGCTGTTTTTT
clone_size: once; d_call: .; v_call: TRBV5-1; j_call: TRBJ2-3; cdr3_aa: CASSLEDRPSTDTQYF; cdr3_nt: TGCGCCAGCAGCTTGGAAGACAGACCTAGCACAGATACGCAGTATTTT
clone_size: .; d_call: .; v_call: TRBV5-8; j_call: TRBJ1-6; cdr3_aa: CASSLPTENNSPLHF; cdr3_nt: TGTGCCAGCAGCTTGCCCACGGAGAATAATTCACCCCTCCACTTT
clone_size: .; d_call: TRBD1; v_call: TRBV25-1; j_call: TRBJ1-3; cdr3_aa: CASSDEGTAVHTIYF; cdr3_nt: TGTGCCAGCAGTGATGAGGGGACAGCAGTACACACCATATATTTT
clone_size: .; d_call: .; v_call: TRBV4-2; j_call: TRBJ1-5; cdr3_aa: CASSQLDGHNQPQHF; cdr3_nt: TGTGCCAGCAGCCAACTGGACGGGCACAATCAGCCCCAGCATTTT
clone_size: .; d_call: .; v_call: TRBV10-3; j_call: TRBJ1-6; cdr3_aa: CAIRQGAGELSPLHF; cdr3_nt: TGTGCCATCAGGCAGGGCGCAGGTGAGCTTTCACCCCTCCACTTT
clone_size: once; d_call: TRBD1; v_call: TRBV5-1; j_call: TRBJ1-3; cdr3_aa: CASSLAGRQGFGNTIYF; cdr3_nt: TGCGCCAGCAGCTTGGCCGGGAGACAGGGTTTTGGAAACACCATATATTTT
clone_size: .; d_call: .; v_call: TRBV6-4; j_call: TRBJ2-3; cdr3_aa: CASSEDHHTQYF; cdr3_nt: TGTGCCAGCAGTGAGGACCATCATACGCAGTATTTT
clone_size: .; d_call: TRBD2; v_call: TRBV19; j_call: TRBJ2-7; cdr3_aa: CASSKTSGYEQYF; cdr3_nt: TGTGCCAGTAGTAAGACTAGCGGGTACGAGCAGTACTTC
clone_size: .; d_call: .; v_call: TRBV5-1; j_call: TRBJ2-1; cdr3_aa: CASSFPLGAGVGNNEQFF; cdr3_nt: TGCGCCAGCAGCTTCCCCTTGGGGGCGGGAGTGGGCAACAATGAGCAGTTCTTC
clone_size: .; d_call: .; v_call: TRBV5-6; j_call: TRBJ2-1; cdr3_aa: CASRGRRALGQFF; cdr3_nt: TGTGCCAGCAGGGGGAGGAGGGCCCTGGGGCAGTTCTTC
clone_size: .; d_call: .; v_call: TRBV15; j_call: TRBJ2-2; cdr3_aa: CATSSRPNTGELFF; cdr3_nt: TGTGCCACCAGCAGTCGCCCTAACACCGGGGAGCTGTTTTTT
clone_size: .; d_call: TRBD1; v_call: TRBV2; j_call: TRBJ1-2; cdr3_aa: CAGGQGSSGYTF; cdr3_nt: TGTGCCGGAGGACAGGGATCCAGCGGCTACACCTTC
clone_size: .; d_call: TRBD1; v_call: TRBV14; j_call: TRBJ2-7; cdr3_aa: CASSTRTGAPYEQYF; cdr3_nt: TGTGCCAGCAGCACCCGGACAGGGGCCCCCTACGAGCAGTACTTC
clone_size: .; d_call: TRBD1; v_call: TRBV28; j_call: TRBJ1-1; cdr3_aa: CASSRPGQGAAPEAFF; cdr3_nt: TGTGCCAGCAGTAGGCCGGGACAGGGGGCCGCCCCTGAAGCTTTCTTT
clone_size: .; d_call: TRBD2; v_call: TRBV30; j_call: TRBJ2-7; cdr3_aa: CAWSRPGGATYEQYF; cdr3_nt: TGTGCCTGGAGCCGACCGGGGGGGGCGACCTACGAGCAGTACTTC
clone_size: .; d_call: .; v_call: TRBV4-1; j_call: TRBJ2-5; cdr3_aa: CASSPPGKLGRETQYF; cdr3_nt: TGCGCCAGCAGCCCGCCGGGCAAACTTGGGCGAGAGACCCAGTACTTC
clone_size: .; d_call: TRBD1; v_call: TRBV7-9; j_call: TRBJ1-6; cdr3_aa: CASAPTGDGSPLHF; cdr3_nt: TGTGCCAGCGCTCCCACAGGGGATGGGTCACCCCTCCACTTT
clone_size: .; d_call: .; v_call: TRBV6-5; j_call: TRBJ2-3; cdr3_aa: CASGRDTQYF; cdr3_nt: TGTGCCAGCGGGCGAGATACGCAGTATTTT
clone_size: .; d_call: .; v_call: TRBV11-2; j_call: TRBJ1-2; cdr3_aa: CASSVGQLDGYTF; cdr3_nt: TGTGCCAGCAGCGTGGGACAATTAGATGGCTACACCTTC
clone_size: .; d_call: TRBD2; v_call: TRBV5-8; j_call: TRBJ2-3; cdr3_aa: CASSLVSGTSTDTQYF; cdr3_nt: TGTGCCAGCAGCTTGGTCAGCGGGACCAGCACAGATACGCAGTATTTT
clone_size: .; d_call: .; v_call: TRBV28; j_call: TRBJ2-4; cdr3_aa: CASSSVGLAKNIQYF; cdr3_nt: TGTGCCAGCAGTTCAGTGGGGCTAGCCAAAAACATTCAGTACTTC
clone_size: .; d_call: TRBD1; v_call: TRBV11-2; j_call: TRBJ2-3; cdr3_aa: CASSLYQGGVDTQYF; cdr3_nt: TGTGCCAGCAGCTTATATCAAGGGGGCGTAGATACGCAGTATTTT
clone_size: .; d_call: .; v_call: TRBV19; j_call: TRBJ1-5; cdr3_aa: CASRGPYSGNQPQHF; cdr3_nt: TGTGCCAGTAGGGGCCCATATAGCGGCAATCAGCCCCAGCATTTT
clone_size: .; d_call: .; v_call: TRBV5-1; j_call: TRBJ1-1; cdr3_aa: CASSSQGVAEAFF; cdr3_nt: TGCGCCAGCAGCTCACAGGGAGTCGCTGAAGCTTTCTTT
clone_size: .; d_call: .; v_call: TRBV4-1; j_call: TRBJ1-2; cdr3_aa: CASSQDLTVSNYGYTF; cdr3_nt: TGCGCCAGCAGCCAAGATTTAACAGTTTCTAACTATGGCTACACCTTC